This T cell receptor (beta chain) was sequenced for a study of cytomegalovirus exposure and HLA in healthy donors. In regard to this clone: Its target is not known.

This CDR3 has 16 residues. Trimming shortened V by 2 bases and J by 0 bases, and 12 bases separated the two germline ends. Germline CDR1 and CDR2: SGDLS and YYNGEE. 13 Jbeta primers and 60 Vbeta primers were used for the PCR. Method: immunoSEQ multiplex PCR; TCRdb's copy keeps in-frame clones and lacks some. The sample comprises some 110,000 clones, just over 65% of which are singletons, and approximately 1.5% rests with the top ten. Study results and caveats: A few V segments could not be told apart, such as TRBV6-2 and TRBV6-3, and were left out. The authors listed some 150 TCR beta chains as cytomegalovirus-associated. The authors later linked a missense DCLRE1C variant to TCR beta V- and J-gene trimming.

The sequenced material came from PBMCs. The rearrangement joins TRBV9 to TRBJ2-1; D possibly corresponds to TRBD1 (6 bases). The receptor comes from a young man in good health and CMV-seronegative. The CDR3 reads CASSVLSQGSYNEQFF. The CDR3 bases are TGTGCCAGCAGCGTCCTCTCACAGGGCTCCTACAATGAGCAGTTCTTC.